This TCR beta chain was retrieved from a study of T cell repertoires in cytomegalovirus infection. Across the whole study: Recently identified HLA-C-restricted CMV epitopes and well-studied HLA-B-restricted CMV epitopes were used by the study. It can be stated that public TCR beta signatures indicated CMV infection as well as a matching HLA type. Findings and limits, study-wide: CMV-specific TCR beta clonotypes restricted by HLA-C dominated the ex vivo response. Identification of carriers of CMV plus the relevant HLA was performed using cumulative public TCR beta family frequency.

In its sample, this clonotype was seen many times. Its cognate antigen is unknown. This CDR3 spans 12 amino acids. V was cut by 8 bases and J by 11 bases, with 18 bases left in between. CDR1 SGHTA and CDR2 FQGNSA come from the germline V gene. TCRdb redid the calling of the reads with MiXCR, one entry per CDR3 protein. The profile shows some 940,000 distinct CDR3 sequences, about a third of them singletons. The sample in question was cultured CD8+ T cells from PBMCs, obtained from culture after CMV antigen stimulation. The origin of this receptor is a human donor in good health (CMV status not recorded). Some clones in this sample may be carry-over from other donors' samples. The chain is built from TRBV7-2 and TRBJ1-1; D is unresolved. CDR3 region: CASALGSYAAFF. CDR3 DNA sequence: TGTGCCAGCGCCCTCGGGAGCTATGCGGCTTTCTTT.